The 2 T cell receptor beta chains below all came from one sample that was sequenced in a study of metastatic and nonmetastatic thyroid tumors. Ahead of thyroid surgery, no patient had received treatment of any kind. TCRdb re-processed the PCR reads through MiXCR. This sample has 20,000 or so clones; 9.5% to 15% occur once, and the top ten carry approximately 6%. Sequencing was done on a sample of blood. These TCRs come from a male donor with papillary thyroid cancer or a benign thyroid nodule (not recorded which). Some clones in this sample may be carry-over from other donors' samples.

This clone was seen many times. The chain recombines TRBV9 with TRBJ1-3, with D possibly TRBD1 on 5 matching bases. The CDR3 is made up of 14 amino acids. Per the germline V gene, CDR1 is SGDLS and CDR2 is YYNGEE. V was pared by 2 bases and J by 4 bases, with 10 bases between. For the CDR3, the DNA is TGTGCCAGCAGCGTTTCAGGGAACGGAAACACCATATATTTT. Translation: CASSVSGNGNTIYF.

This clone showed up many times. V usage is TRBV7-9 and J usage is TRBJ1-1; D unclear. Germline loops: CDR1 SEHNR, CDR2 FQNEAQ (reference sequence). V lost 4 bases and J lost 1, with 7 bases in between. The CDR3 contains 13 residues. CDR3: CASSSFQNTEAFF. The CDR3 nucleotides are TGTGCCAGCAGCTCGTTCCAGAACACTGAAGCTTTCTTT.